This note documents a single T cell receptor (beta chain) sequence. As processed by the authors: Amplification of reference gene primers provided the estimated nucleated cell counts. The table came from immunoSEQ multiplex PCR; TCRdb's copy has only in-frame clones and leaves some out. That table gives V, J and clone size, and the DNA gave D and trimming. The sample consists of 250,000 to 350,000 clones, about 89% of them appearing once. Germline-derived CDR1 and CDR2 are SGHRS and YFSETQ. Trimming at V came to 0 bases and at J to 4 bases, leaving 1 base not matched to a gene. The length of the CDR3 is 15 residues. This sample stems from a study of blood T cell repertoires in COVID-19.

The sample taken for sequencing was peripheral blood. The chain is built from TRBV5-1 and TRBJ2-2; 9 nucleotides align to TRBD1. The receptor was isolated from a woman aged 55-75 years with acute or convalescent COVID-19. The CDR3 here is CASSLGDRATGELFF. CDR3 coding DNA: TGCGCCAGCAGCTTGGGGGACAGGGCCACCGGGGAGCTGTTTTTT.